Below, 27 T cell receptor beta chains from the same sample are listed, as sequenced in a study of blood T cells in healthy people across ages. Using a J-beta primer mix together with a sample-barcoded 5' primer, a second PCR was run for about 7 to 12 cycles. TCRdb ran MiXCR on the 5' RACE reads and lists one entry per CDR3 protein. The sample consists of about 970,000 distinct CDR3 sequences, roughly half of them appearing once. Sequencing was carried out using blood. All receptors come from a woman aged 60-75 years in good health.

This clonotype came up once. V and J are TRBV6-2 or TRBV6-3 and TRBJ2-7; TRBD1 agrees at 11 bases. Trimming removed 6 bases from V and 5 bases from J; junction bases left unmatched: 12. The germline gives CDR1 MNHEY, CDR2 SVGEGT. The CDR3 sequence is 16 residues long. This CDR3 reads CASSKAWDRGVDEQYF. Written as DNA, the CDR3 is TGTGCCAGCAGCAAAGCCTGGGACAGGGGGGTCGACGAGCAGTACTTC.

Notes on this clonotype: A much bigger clone sits one base away, suggesting this may be a read error. The chain recombines TRBV3-1 with TRBJ2-3; weak D call: TRBD2 (5 bases). The V gene's germline CDR1 is LGHDT and CDR2 YNNKEL (reference sequence). The CDR3 length is 16 residues. CDR3: CARSQYGNRNTDTQYF. The CDR3, as DNA: TGTGCCCGCAGCCAGTACGGGAATCGGAACACAGATACGCAGTATTTT.

The chain joins TRBV15 to TRBJ2-1; 11 bases fit TRBD1. Per germline, CDR1 LNHNV and CDR2 YYDKDF (reference sequence). CDR3 length: 17 residues. With 2 bases clipped from V and 4 bases from J, the junction kept 7 bases outside the gene matches. CDR3 sequence: CATSRLSGTGGYNEQFF. The CDR3 nucleotides are TGTGCCACCAGCAGATTGTCCGGGACAGGGGGGTACAATGAGCAGTTCTTC.

This clonotype came up a few times. The CDR3 region has the DNA TGTGCCAGCTCTGACGGGCGCAGATCTAATGAAAAACTGTTTTTT. Protein sequence: CASSDGRRSNEKLFF. V gene TRBV4-2 combines with J gene TRBJ1-4; D is unclear. This CDR3 has 15 amino acids. Trimming cost V 8 bases and J 3 bases, with 16 bases left between them. The germline V gene encodes CDR1 LGHNA and CDR2 YNFKEQ.

This clonotype was seen a handful of times. V usage is TRBV4-3 and J usage is TRBJ2-1; 9 bases match TRBD1. The CDR3 loop spans 16 amino acids. Germline-derived CDR1 and CDR2 are LGHNA and YSLEER. The trim removed 1 base at V and 6 bases at J, leaving 7 bases unmatched. CDR3 DNA sequence: TGCGCCAGCAGCCAAGGAACGGGACAGGGTGGCAATGAGCAGTTCTTC. Translated: CASSQGTGQGGNEQFF.

This clonotype turned up a few times. V gene TRBV5-5 combines with J gene TRBJ2-6; TRBD1 might be the D (5 bases). The V gene's germline CDR1 is SGHKS and CDR2 YYEKEE (reference sequence). The CDR3 consists of 20 residues. Deletions cut 0 bases from V and 0 bases from J, with 19 bases between. For the CDR3, the DNA is TGTGCCAGCAGCTTGGTGACAGTGCCATTTGTCCTCTCTGGGGCCAACGTCCTGACTTTC. Protein product: CASSLVTVPFVLSGANVLTF.

V is TRBV5-6 and J is TRBJ2-7, with 10 nucleotides matching TRBD2. The V segment lost 3 bases and the J segment 2 bases; nucleotides outside the gene matches: 8. The CDR3 has 16 amino acids. The V gene's germline CDR1 is SGHDT and CDR2 YYEEEE. CDR3: CASSSNLAGDAYEQYF. The CDR3 nucleotides are TGTGCCAGCAGCTCTAACCTAGCGGGAGATGCCTACGAGCAGTACTTC.

This clonotype occurred a few times. The chain couples TRBV7-2 to TRBJ2-5; D ambiguous. This CDR3 is 13 amino acids long. Per germline, CDR1 SGHTA and CDR2 FQGNSA. Trimming cost V 5 bases and J 3 bases, with 10 bases left between them. In nucleotides, the CDR3 is TGTGCCAGCAGCCTGTACACAGAAGAGACCCAGTACTTC. Translation: CASSLYTEETQYF.

The chain combines TRBV27 with TRBJ2-3; D may be TRBD2 (6 bases). Trimming removed 3 bases at V and 4 bases at J, with 11 bases between. Germline V gives CDR1 MNHEY, CDR2 SMNVEV (reference sequence). The CDR3 has 14 amino acids. CDR3 sequence (DNA): TGTGCCAGCAGTTTGTCGGGGGATCCAGATACGCAGTATTTT. Residues: CASSLSGDPDTQYF.

CDR3 sequence: CASSALPPLVANEKLFF. The CDR3 coding sequence is TGTGCCAGCAGTGCCTTACCCCCGCTTGTAGCGAATGAAAAACTGTTTTTT. The chain carries TRBV6-1 and TRBJ1-4; D gene unclear. With 4 bases removed from V and 5 bases from J, the gap between germline ends came to 20 bases. In germline, CDR1 is MNHNS, CDR2 SASEGT. The CDR3 runs to 17 residues.

This clonotype was found a few times. V usage is TRBV7-2 and J usage is TRBJ1-4, with 7 bases fitting TRBD1. The CDR3 is made up of 15 amino acids. Germline V gene sequence: CDR1 SGHTA, CDR2 FQGNSA. The trim removed 5 bases at V and 4 bases at J, leaving 7 bases unmatched. For the CDR3, the DNA is TGTGCCAGCAGCCGGCAGGGGGGAGTTAATGAAAAACTGTTTTTT. Amino acids: CASSRQGGVNEKLFF.

This clonotype came up once. The chain couples TRBV3-1 to TRBJ2-2; D remains unclear. V gave up 1 base and J gave up 4 bases, with 7 bases separating them. Germline CDR1 is LGHDT and CDR2 is YNNKEL (reference sequence). The CDR3 contains 14 residues. This CDR3 is CASSQVASTGELFF. CDR3 nucleotide sequence: TGTGCCAGCAGCCAAGTCGCTAGCACCGGGGAGCTGTTTTTT.

As regards this clonotype: A read error may account for a junction end that differs from germline. The V and J genes are TRBV28 and TRBJ1-2, with D uncertain. This CDR3 is 14 amino acids long. The germline gives CDR1 MDHEN, CDR2 SYDVKM. For the CDR3, the DNA is TGTGCCAACAGTTTGACGTCTGTAACCCGAGGCTACACCTTC. Encoded protein: CANSLTSVTRGYTF.

The rearrangement links TRBV30 to TRBJ2-7, with 11 bases fitting TRBD1. V dropped 3 bases and J dropped 3; count of bases not matched to a gene: 1. Germline assignment: CDR1 GTSNPN and CDR2 SVGIG (reference sequence). The CDR3 spans 13 residues. In nucleotides, the CDR3 is TGTGCCTGGAGGGACAGGGGGCTCTACGAGCAGTACTTC. It encodes CAWRDRGLYEQYF.

This clonotype turned up a few times. The genes are TRBV4-2 and TRBJ2-5; 7 bases are shared with TRBD2. The CDR3 has 15 residues. Germline CDR1 reads LGHNA; CDR2 reads YNFKEQ. The trim removed 3 bases at V and 5 bases at J, leaving 9 bases unmatched. The chain's CDR3 is CASSHENGGYETQYF. The CDR3 nucleotides are TGTGCCAGCAGCCATGAAAACGGGGGGTACGAGACCCAGTACTTC.

The V gene is TRBV27, the J gene TRBJ1-1; D is possibly TRBD1 (6 bases). The CDR3 spans 18 residues. Germline assignment: CDR1 MNHEY and CDR2 SMNVEV (reference sequence). V was trimmed by 7 bases and J by 0 bases, leaving 24 bases between them. CDR3 sequence reads: CASISRQGTGLMNTEAFF. CDR3 nucleotide sequence: TGTGCCAGCATCTCCCGTCAGGGGACGGGTTTAATGAACACTGAAGCTTTCTTT.

The CDR3 spells CASITDAGGSYNEQFF. As DNA, the CDR3 is TGCGCCAGCATCACAGATGCGGGAGGGTCCTACAATGAGCAGTTCTTC. The chain has TRBV5-1 and TRBJ2-1; 9 bases line up with TRBD2. Per the germline V gene, CDR1 is SGHRS and CDR2 is YFSETQ. The V segment lost 6 bases and the J segment 1 base; nucleotides outside the gene matches: 8. There are 16 residues in the CDR3. Together with reference TRBV5-1 and TRBJ2-1, the CDR3 gives the full variable domain: KAGVTQTPRYLIKTRGQQVTLSCSPISGHRSVSWYQQTPGQGLQFLFEYFSETQRNKGNFPGRFSGRQFSNSRSEMNVSTLELGDSALYLCASITDAGGSYNEQFFGPGTRLTVL.

This clonotype was seen a single time. Here the CDR3 reads CASSQDRGWGTEAFF. CDR3 bases: TGTGCCAGCAGCCAAGATCGGGGCTGGGGCACTGAAGCTTTCTTT. The chain couples TRBV14 to TRBJ1-1; D might be TRBD1 (5 bases). CDR3 length equals 15 residues. The V end lost 0 bases, the J end lost 4 bases, and 12 bases lay between the germline ends. The V gene's germline CDR1 is SGHDN and CDR2 FVKESK.

The V call is TRBV18, the J call TRBJ1-5; unclear D gene. Trimming pared 6 bases from V and 7 bases from J, leaving 19 bases between. Looked up from germline, CDR1 is KGHSH and CDR2 is LQKENI. The CDR3 runs 15 residues. The CDR3 DNA reads TGTGCCAGCTCTCCCGGGCCGAACCGGCGGCAGCCCCAGCATTTT. It yields the protein CASSPGPNRRQPQHF.

The rearrangement uses TRBV7-2 and TRBJ2-6; unclear D gene. Germline-derived CDR1 and CDR2 are SGHTA and FQGNSA. The CDR3 length is 19 residues. Deletions cut 5 bases from V and 0 bases from J, with 20 bases between. CDR3 protein: CASSIRPTQVLSGANVLTF. CDR3 bases: TGTGCCAGCAGCATCCGGCCAACACAAGTCCTCTCTGGGGCCAACGTCCTGACTTTC.

This clonotype was counted only a few times. This rearrangement joins TRBV12-3 or TRBV12-4 to TRBJ2-3, with D possibly TRBD2 on 5 matching bases. With 3 bases removed from V and 2 bases from J, the gap between germline ends came to 12 bases. This CDR3 is 15 amino acids long. CDR3 nucleotide sequence: TGTGCCAGCAGTTTTCGGTACGGGAACACAGATACGCAGTATTTT. This encodes CASSFRYGNTDTQYF.

The genes are TRBV7-9 and TRBJ2-5; the D gene is possibly TRBD1 (6 bases). The DNA end is a closer match to TRBJ2-7, so the J assignment may be wrong. Per germline, CDR1 SEHNR and CDR2 FQNEAQ (reference sequence). The CDR3 covers 15 residues. The CDR3 region has the DNA TGTGCCAGCAGCTCATACAGGGTGAAGATCGGCGAGCAGTACTTC. This sequence encodes CASSSYRVKIGEQYF.

The rearrangement joins TRBV2 to TRBJ1-2; TRBD1 matches at 8 bases. The CDR3 is 13 residues long. After removal of 3 bases from V and 4 bases from J, the junction contained 1 base not matched to a gene. The V gene's germline CDR1 is SNHLY and CDR2 FYNNEI. The DNA for the CDR3 is TGTGCCAGCAGTGAGGGGACAGGCTATGGCTACACCTTC. It is translated as CASSEGTGYGYTF.

The chain employs TRBV4-1 and TRBJ1-1, with a weak D call TRBD1 (6 bases). V dropped 4 bases and J dropped 6 bases, with 18 bases sitting between them. Germline lookup yields CDR1 MGHRA and CDR2 YSYEKL. The length of the CDR3 is 15 residues. The CDR3 is CASSLFGTKRAEAFF. The DNA of the CDR3 is TGCGCCAGCAGCCTGTTCGGGACAAAGAGAGCTGAAGCTTTCTTT.

This clonotype appeared a single time. The CDR3 loop is CASSQITGGDRSPLHF. The CDR3, as DNA: TGCGCCAGCAGCCAGATTACAGGGGGGGATCGATCACCCCTCCACTTT. The gene calls are TRBV4-3 and TRBJ1-6, with 8 bases lining up with TRBD1. CDR1 is LGHNA and CDR2 is YSLEER in the germline V gene. With V trimmed by 3 bases and J by 10 bases, 11 bases remained unmatched. This CDR3 is 16 amino acids long.

To note about this clonotype: Germline is not matched at one junction end, which may reflect a read error. The chain uses TRBV28 and TRBJ1-2; D not resolved. Germline CDR1 MDHEN, CDR2 SYDVKM. This CDR3 comprises 13 residues. The CDR3: CASSLRKNYGYTF. DNA of the CDR3: TGTGCCAGCAGTTTGAGGAAAAACTATGGTTACACCTTC.

This clonotype has at least ten counts. The V gene is TRBV5-1, the J gene TRBJ2-3; TRBD1 aligns across 7 bases. J gave up 2 bases and V 4 bases, and 1 base lay outside the gene matches. This CDR3 has 13 amino acids. The germline V gene encodes CDR1 SGHRS and CDR2 YFSETQ. The CDR3 region is CASSTGDTDTQYF. CDR3 nucleotides: TGCGCCAGCAGCACAGGGGACACAGATACGCAGTATTTT.